This TCR beta chain was sequenced in a study of CD8 T cells in ankylosing spondylitis. Comment on this clonotype: Its specificity is unknown. Lacking the conserved final phenylalanine or tryptophan, this CDR3 likely reflects a read error.

The authors made TCR beta libraries by quantitative 5'-RACE with molecular barcodes. TCRdb reprocessed the 5' RACE reads with MiXCR, giving one entry per CDR3 protein. This sample has about 130,000 distinct CDR3 sequences; around 9% occur once, and the top ten carry 2.5% to 3.5%. Study-wide findings and caveats: Some of these motif variants have turned up before, in reports on reactive arthritis synovial fluid and blood. For ankylosing spondylitis blood, a TCR beta motif of seven to nine highly homologous variants appeared characteristic.

V shed 4 bases and J shed 1 base, with 2 bases lying between them. The CDR3 loop spans 11 amino acids. Sequencing used blood, either unsorted or a sorted T cell fraction (not recorded which). The receptor's source is a male donor with ankylosing spondylitis or in good health (not recorded which). V usage is TRBV12-3 or TRBV12-4 and J usage is TRBJ2-7, with D uncertain. DNA for the CDR3: TGTGCCAGCAGTTCATCCTACGAGCAGTACTTG. As protein: CASSSSYEQYL.